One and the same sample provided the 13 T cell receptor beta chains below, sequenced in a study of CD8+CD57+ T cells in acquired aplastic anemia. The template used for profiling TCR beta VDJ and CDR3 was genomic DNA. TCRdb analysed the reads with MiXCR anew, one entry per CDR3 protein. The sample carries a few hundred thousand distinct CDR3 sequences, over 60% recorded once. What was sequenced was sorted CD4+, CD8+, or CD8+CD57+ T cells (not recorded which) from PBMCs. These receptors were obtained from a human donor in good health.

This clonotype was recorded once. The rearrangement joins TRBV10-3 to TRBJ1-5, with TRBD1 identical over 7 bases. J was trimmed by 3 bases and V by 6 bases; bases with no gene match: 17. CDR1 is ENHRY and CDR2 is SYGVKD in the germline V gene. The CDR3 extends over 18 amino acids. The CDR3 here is CAIREGDIVGQTNQPQHF. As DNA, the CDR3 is TGTGCCATCAGGGAAGGGGACATCGTGGGACAGACCAATCAGCCCCAGCATTTT.

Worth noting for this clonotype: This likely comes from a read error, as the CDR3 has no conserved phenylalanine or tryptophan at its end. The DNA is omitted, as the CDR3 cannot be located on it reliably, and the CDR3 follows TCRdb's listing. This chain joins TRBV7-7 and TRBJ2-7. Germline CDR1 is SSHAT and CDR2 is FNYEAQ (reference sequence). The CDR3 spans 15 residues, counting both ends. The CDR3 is CASSFGPTEHYEQCL.

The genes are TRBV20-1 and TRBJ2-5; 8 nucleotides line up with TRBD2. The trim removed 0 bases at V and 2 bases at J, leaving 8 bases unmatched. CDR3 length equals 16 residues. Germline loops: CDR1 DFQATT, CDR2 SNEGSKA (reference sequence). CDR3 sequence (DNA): TGCAGTGCTAGAGAGCTGATAGCGGGGACTCAAGAGACCCAGTACTTC. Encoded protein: CSARELIAGTQETQYF.

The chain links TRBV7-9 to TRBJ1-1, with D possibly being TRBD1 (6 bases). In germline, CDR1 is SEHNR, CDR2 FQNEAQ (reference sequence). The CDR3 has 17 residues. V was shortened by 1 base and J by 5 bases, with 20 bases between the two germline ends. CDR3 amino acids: CASSLDTSRGLGTEAFF. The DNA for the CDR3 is TGTGCCAGCAGCTTAGATACGTCGCGGGGGCTTGGTACTGAAGCTTTCTTT. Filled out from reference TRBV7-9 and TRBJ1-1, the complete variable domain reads DTGVSQNPRHKITKRGQNVTFRCDPISEHNRLYWYRQTLGQGPEFLTYFQNEAQLEKSRLLSDRFSAERPKGSFSTLEIQRTEQGDSAMYLCASSLDTSRGLGTEAFFGQGTRLTVV.

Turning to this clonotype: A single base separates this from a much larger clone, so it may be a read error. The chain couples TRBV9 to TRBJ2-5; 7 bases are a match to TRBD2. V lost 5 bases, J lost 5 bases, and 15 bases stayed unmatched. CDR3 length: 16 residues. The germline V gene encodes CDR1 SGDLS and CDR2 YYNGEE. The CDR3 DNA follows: TGTGCCAGCAGTGAAAAGTCCGGTAGCGGGTGGGAGACCCAGTACTTC. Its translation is CASSEKSGSGWETQYF.

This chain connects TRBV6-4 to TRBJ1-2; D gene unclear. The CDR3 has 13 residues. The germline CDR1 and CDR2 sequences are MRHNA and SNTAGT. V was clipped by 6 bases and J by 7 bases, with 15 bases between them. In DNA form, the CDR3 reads TGTGCCAGCAGCGTGGATGGGGTTGGTGGCTACACCTTC. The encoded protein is CASSVDGVGGYTF.

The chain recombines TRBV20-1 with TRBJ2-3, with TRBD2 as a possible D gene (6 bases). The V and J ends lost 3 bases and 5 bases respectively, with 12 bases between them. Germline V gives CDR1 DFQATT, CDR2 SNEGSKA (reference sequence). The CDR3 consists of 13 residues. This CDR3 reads CSASGDWGDTQYF. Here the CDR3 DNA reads TGCAGTGCTAGCGGGGACTGGGGAGATACGCAGTATTTT.

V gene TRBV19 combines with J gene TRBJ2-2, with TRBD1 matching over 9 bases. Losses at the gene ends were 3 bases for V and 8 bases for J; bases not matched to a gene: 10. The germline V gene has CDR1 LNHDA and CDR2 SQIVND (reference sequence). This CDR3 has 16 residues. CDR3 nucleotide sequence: TGTGCCAGTAGTATGGGAGGGACAGGGTCAGCGGGGGAGCTGTTTTTT. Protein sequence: CASSMGGTGSAGELFF.

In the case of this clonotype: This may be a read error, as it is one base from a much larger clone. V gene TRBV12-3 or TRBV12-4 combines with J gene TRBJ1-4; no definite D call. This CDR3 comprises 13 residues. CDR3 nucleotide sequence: TGTGCCAGCAGCCCGTCAGTAAATGAAAAACTGCTTTTT. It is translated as CASSPSVNEKLLF.

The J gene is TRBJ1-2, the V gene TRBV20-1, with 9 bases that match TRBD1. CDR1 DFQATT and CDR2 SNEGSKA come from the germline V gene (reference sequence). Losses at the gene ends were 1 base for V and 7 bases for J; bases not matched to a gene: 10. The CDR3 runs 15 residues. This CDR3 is CSARADRGLYGGYTF. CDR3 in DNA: TGCAGTGCTAGAGCTGACAGGGGGTTATACGGTGGCTACACCTTC.

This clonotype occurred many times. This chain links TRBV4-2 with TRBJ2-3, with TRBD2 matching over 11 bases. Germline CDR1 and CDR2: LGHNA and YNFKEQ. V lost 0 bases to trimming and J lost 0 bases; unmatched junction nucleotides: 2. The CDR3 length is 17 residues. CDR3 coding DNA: TGTGCCAGCAGCCAAGAACTAGCGGGGGTGAGCACAGATACGCAGTATTTT. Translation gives CASSQELAGVSTDTQYF.

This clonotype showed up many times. In DNA form, the CDR3 reads TGCGCCAGCAGCCAAGATAGCAGCGGGGGGTACAATGAGCAGTTCTTC. This translates into CASSQDSSGGYNEQFF. The chain employs TRBV4-3 and TRBJ2-1; TRBD2 matches 9 bases. The V and J ends lost 0 bases and 4 bases, in that order; junction bases with no gene match: 4. This CDR3 comprises 16 residues. CDR1 is LGHNA and CDR2 is YSLEER in the germline V gene.

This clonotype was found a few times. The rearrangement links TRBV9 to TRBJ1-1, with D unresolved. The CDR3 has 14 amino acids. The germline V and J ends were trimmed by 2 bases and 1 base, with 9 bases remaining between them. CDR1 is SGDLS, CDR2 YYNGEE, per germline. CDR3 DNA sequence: TGTGCCAGCAGCGTCCAACTTTCGAACACTGAAGCTTTCTTT. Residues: CASSVQLSNTEAFF.